This is a list of T cell receptor beta chains from one sample in a study of blood T cells in healthy people across ages. In TCRdb, the 5' RACE reads were re-called with MiXCR into one record per CDR3 protein. The sample has about a million distinct CDR3 sequences; around 49% are singletons. What was sequenced was blood. The origin of the receptors is a man aged 25-45 years in good health. CDR3s leave out the opening cysteine and the closing phenylalanine or tryptophan. The order of the fields is D gene, V gene, J gene, CDR3 length, CDR3 protein. A D gene is named only where the DNA matches it firmly.

D gene: TRBD1
V gene: TRBV24-1
J gene: TRBJ2-3
CDR3 length: 13
CDR3 protein: ATTSGTGVTDTQY

D gene: TRBD1
V gene: TRBV4-1
J gene: TRBJ1-4
CDR3 length: 13
CDR3 protein: ASSHGQGLPGKLF

D gene: .
V gene: TRBV4-1
J gene: TRBJ2-1
CDR3 length: 13
CDR3 protein: ASSQARDAGNEQF

D gene: TRBD2
V gene: TRBV20-1
J gene: TRBJ2-1
CDR3 length: 11
CDR3 protein: SASRTLAGAPF

D gene: .
V gene: TRBV21-1
J gene: TRBJ2-1
CDR3 length: 13
CDR3 protein: ASTHIGRLQETQF

D gene: .
V gene: TRBV5-1
J gene: TRBJ2-1
CDR3 length: 13
CDR3 protein: ASSLEPRSVNEQF

D gene: .
V gene: TRBV3-1
J gene: TRBJ2-5
CDR3 length: 10
CDR3 protein: ASTAPGETQY

D gene: TRBD1
V gene: TRBV15
J gene: .
CDR3 length: 13
CDR3 protein: ATSRDRGQGNEQY

D gene: .
V gene: TRBV5-1
J gene: TRBJ1-2
CDR3 length: 13
CDR3 protein: ASSSGHGVNYGYT

D gene: .
V gene: TRBV10-3
J gene: TRBJ1-5
CDR3 length: 13
CDR3 protein: AISEFGGSNQPQH

D gene: TRBD1
V gene: TRBV5-6
J gene: TRBJ1-1
CDR3 length: 16
CDR3 protein: ASSLSGGQGIRGTEAF

D gene: .
V gene: TRBV10-3
J gene: TRBJ1-1
CDR3 length: 11
CDR3 protein: AISSEQDTEAF

D gene: .
V gene: TRBV27
J gene: TRBJ2-3
CDR3 length: 12
CDR3 protein: ASSLEAGLDTQY

D gene: TRBD1
V gene: TRBV4-3
J gene: TRBJ1-5
CDR3 length: 13
CDR3 protein: ASSQWDRGNQPQH

D gene: .
V gene: TRBV20-1
J gene: TRBJ2-1
CDR3 length: 9
CDR3 protein: SARDGTLQF

D gene: .
V gene: TRBV3-1
J gene: TRBJ2-3
CDR3 length: 16
CDR3 protein: ASSQYSGAGKKTDTQY

D gene: .
V gene: TRBV18
J gene: .
CDR3 length: 12
CDR3 protein: ASSPSQGVYEQY

D gene: .
V gene: TRBV9
J gene: TRBJ2-5
CDR3 length: 14
CDR3 protein: ASSVGKTGLQETQY

D gene: .
V gene: TRBV12-3/TRBV12-4
J gene: TRBJ2-1
CDR3 length: 11
CDR3 protein: ASSLSGDNEQF

D gene: .
V gene: TRBV9
J gene: TRBJ2-7
CDR3 length: 12
CDR3 protein: ASSVSSPGYEQY

D gene: .
V gene: TRBV14
J gene: TRBJ2-7
CDR3 length: 19
CDR3 protein: ASSQSTLPATDSWYSYEQY

D gene: .
V gene: TRBV7-9
J gene: TRBJ2-7
CDR3 length: 12
CDR3 protein: ASSFQASPYEQY

D gene: .
V gene: TRBV4-1
J gene: TRBJ1-6
CDR3 length: 14
CDR3 protein: ASSQAGSSYNSPLH

D gene: .
V gene: TRBV20-1
J gene: TRBJ1-2
CDR3 length: 13
CDR3 protein: SAEIPGGWRYGYT

D gene: TRBD1
V gene: TRBV10-3
J gene: TRBJ1-6
CDR3 length: 12
CDR3 protein: AIRSGTDNSPLH

D gene: .
V gene: TRBV29-1
J gene: TRBJ1-1
CDR3 length: 10
CDR3 protein: SPTGEGTEAF

D gene: .
V gene: TRBV11-3
J gene: TRBJ2-7
CDR3 length: 13
CDR3 protein: ASSLDPGISYEQY

D gene: .
V gene: TRBV12-3/TRBV12-4
J gene: TRBJ2-3
CDR3 length: 11
CDR3 protein: ASSPRLLVTQY

D gene: .
V gene: TRBV20-1
J gene: TRBJ2-5
CDR3 length: 11
CDR3 protein: SGPGLRQETQY

D gene: .
V gene: TRBV5-1
J gene: TRBJ1-6
CDR3 length: 13
CDR3 protein: ASSLAPAGNSPLH

D gene: .
V gene: TRBV6-5
J gene: TRBJ2-7
CDR3 length: 9
CDR3 protein: ASTKGREQY

D gene: .
V gene: TRBV6-5
J gene: TRBJ2-1
CDR3 length: 11
CDR3 protein: ASSYSAENEQF

D gene: .
V gene: TRBV5-6
J gene: TRBJ2-7
CDR3 length: 10
CDR3 protein: ASSVREYEQY

D gene: .
V gene: TRBV12-3/TRBV12-4
J gene: TRBJ1-6
CDR3 length: 13
CDR3 protein: ASSLSGEFNSPLH

D gene: .
V gene: TRBV10-3
J gene: TRBJ2-7
CDR3 length: 10
CDR3 protein: AISGQQYEQY

D gene: .
V gene: TRBV2
J gene: TRBJ2-5
CDR3 length: 13
CDR3 protein: ASSGGAQFQETQY

D gene: TRBD1
V gene: TRBV9
J gene: TRBJ2-5
CDR3 length: 11
CDR3 protein: ASSTGGLNEQY

D gene: TRBD1
V gene: TRBV11-1
J gene: TRBJ2-7
CDR3 length: 11
CDR3 protein: ASSSDRGNEQY

D gene: .
V gene: TRBV25-1
J gene: TRBJ2-7
CDR3 length: 13
CDR3 protein: ASSRYTGNPYEQY

D gene: .
V gene: TRBV12-5
J gene: TRBJ2-1
CDR3 length: 12
CDR3 protein: ASGLVGQYNEQF

D gene: TRBD1
V gene: TRBV10-3
J gene: TRBJ2-3
CDR3 length: 11
CDR3 protein: ATSGQVSDTQY

D gene: .
V gene: TRBV4-2
J gene: TRBJ2-7
CDR3 length: 12
CDR3 protein: ASSQGDVSYEQY

D gene: .
V gene: TRBV6-2/TRBV6-3
J gene: TRBJ2-7
CDR3 length: 10
CDR3 protein: ASSYSVDEQY

D gene: .
V gene: TRBV29-1
J gene: TRBJ2-7
CDR3 length: 10
CDR3 protein: SVSDNSYEQY

D gene: .
V gene: TRBV4-1
J gene: TRBJ1-5
CDR3 length: 12
CDR3 protein: ASSQWTEDQPQH